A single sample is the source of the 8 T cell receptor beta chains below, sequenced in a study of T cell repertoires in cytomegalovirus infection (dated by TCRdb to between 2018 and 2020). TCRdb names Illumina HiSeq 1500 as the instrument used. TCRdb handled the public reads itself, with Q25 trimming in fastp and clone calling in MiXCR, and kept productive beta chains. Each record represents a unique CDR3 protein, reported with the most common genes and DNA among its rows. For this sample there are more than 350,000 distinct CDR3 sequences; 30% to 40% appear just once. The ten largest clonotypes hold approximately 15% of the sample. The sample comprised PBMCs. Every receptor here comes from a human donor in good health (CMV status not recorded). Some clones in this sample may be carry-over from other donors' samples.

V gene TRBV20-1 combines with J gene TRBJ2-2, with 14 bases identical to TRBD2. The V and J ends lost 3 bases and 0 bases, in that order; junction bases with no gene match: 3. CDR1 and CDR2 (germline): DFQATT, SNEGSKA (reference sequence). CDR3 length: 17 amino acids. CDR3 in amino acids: CSARWTSGGTNTGELFF. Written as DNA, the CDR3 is TGCAGTGCTAGGTGGACTAGCGGGGGGACGAACACCGGGGAGCTGTTTTTT.

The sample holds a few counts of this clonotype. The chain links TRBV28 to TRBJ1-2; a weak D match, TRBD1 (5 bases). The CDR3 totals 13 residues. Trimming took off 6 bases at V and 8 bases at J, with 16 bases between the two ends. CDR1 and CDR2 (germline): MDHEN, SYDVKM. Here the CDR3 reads CASRMKGTTGYTF. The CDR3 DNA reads TGTGCCAGCAGGATGAAGGGGACGACCGGCTACACCTTC.

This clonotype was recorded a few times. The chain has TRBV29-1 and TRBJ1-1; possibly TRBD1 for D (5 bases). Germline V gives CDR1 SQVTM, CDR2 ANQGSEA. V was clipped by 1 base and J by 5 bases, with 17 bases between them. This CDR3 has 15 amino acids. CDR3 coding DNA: TGCAGCGTTGAAGCGCTGCGGGCCGAGGGGACTGAAGCTTTCTTT. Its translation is CSVEALRAEGTEAFF.

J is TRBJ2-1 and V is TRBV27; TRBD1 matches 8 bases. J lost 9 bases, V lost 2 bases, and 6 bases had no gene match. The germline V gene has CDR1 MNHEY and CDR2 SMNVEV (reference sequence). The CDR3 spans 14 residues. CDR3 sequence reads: CASSLLAGGTEQFF. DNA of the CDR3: TGTGCCAGCAGTTTACTGGCAGGGGGCACTGAGCAGTTCTTC.

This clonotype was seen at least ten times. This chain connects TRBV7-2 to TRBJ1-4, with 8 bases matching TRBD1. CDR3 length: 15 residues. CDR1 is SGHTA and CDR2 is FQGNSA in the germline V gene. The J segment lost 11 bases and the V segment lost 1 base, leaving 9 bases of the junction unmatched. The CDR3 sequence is CASSLGGRGLEKLFF. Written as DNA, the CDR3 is TGTGCCAGCAGCTTAGGTGGCAGGGGGCTTGAGAAACTGTTTTTT.

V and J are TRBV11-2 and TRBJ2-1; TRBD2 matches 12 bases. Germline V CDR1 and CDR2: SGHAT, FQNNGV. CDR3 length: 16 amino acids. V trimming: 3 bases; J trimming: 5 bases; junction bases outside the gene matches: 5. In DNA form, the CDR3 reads TGTGCCAGCAGCTTCAGACTAGCGGGGGAAAACAATGAGCAGTTCTTC. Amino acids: CASSFRLAGENNEQFF.

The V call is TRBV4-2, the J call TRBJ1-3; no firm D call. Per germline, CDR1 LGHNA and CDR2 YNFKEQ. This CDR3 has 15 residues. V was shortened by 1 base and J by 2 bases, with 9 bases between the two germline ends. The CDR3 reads CASSQAKGAGNTIYF. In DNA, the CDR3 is TGTGCCAGCAGCCAAGCGAAAGGAGCTGGAAACACCATATATTTT.

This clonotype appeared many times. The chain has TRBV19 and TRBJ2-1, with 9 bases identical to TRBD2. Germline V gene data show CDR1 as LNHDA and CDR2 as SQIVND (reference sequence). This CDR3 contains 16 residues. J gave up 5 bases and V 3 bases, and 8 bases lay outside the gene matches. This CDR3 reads CASSISGGRNHNEQFF. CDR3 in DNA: TGTGCCAGTAGTATTAGCGGGGGCCGAAATCACAATGAGCAGTTCTTC.